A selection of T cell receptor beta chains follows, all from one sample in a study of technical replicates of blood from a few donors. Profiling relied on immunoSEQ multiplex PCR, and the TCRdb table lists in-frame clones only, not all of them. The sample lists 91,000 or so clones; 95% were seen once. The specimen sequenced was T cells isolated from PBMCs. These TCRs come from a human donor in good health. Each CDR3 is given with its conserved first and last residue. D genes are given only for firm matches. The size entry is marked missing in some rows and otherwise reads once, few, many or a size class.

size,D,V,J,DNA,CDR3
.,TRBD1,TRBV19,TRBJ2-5,TGTGCCAGTAGTATCGACAGGGTCCCGGGGGAGACCCAGTACTTC,CASSIDRVPGETQYF
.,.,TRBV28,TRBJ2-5,TGTGCCAGCAGCCTCGACCCTAGCGGAGGGGGGGACGAGACCCAGTACTTC,CASSLDPSGGGDETQYF
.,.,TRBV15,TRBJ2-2,TGTGCCACCAGCCCCCGGCGGGGTATCACCGGGGAGCTGTTTTTT,CATSPRRGITGELFF
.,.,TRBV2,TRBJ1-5,TGTGCCAGCACGCAGGGCTTCAATCAGCCCCAGCATTTT,CASTQGFNQPQHF
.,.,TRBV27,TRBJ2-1,TGTGCCAGCAGCCTCTTCTCCTACAATGAGCAGTTCTTC,CASSLFSYNEQFF
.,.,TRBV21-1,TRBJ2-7,TGTGCCAGCAGCAAAAAAACGCGGACTAGCGGCTCCTACGAGCAGTACTTC,CASSKKTRTSGSYEQYF
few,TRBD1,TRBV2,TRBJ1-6,TGTGCCAGCAGTCGGTGGCAGGGACAGAGTCTTTCACCCCTCCACTTT,CASSRWQGQSLSPLHF
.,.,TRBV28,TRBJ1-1,TGTGCCAGCAGTTATGACCCGCTGAGGGGGGAAGCTTTCTTT,CASSYDPLRGEAFF
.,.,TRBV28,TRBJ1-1,TGTGCCAGCAGCCCGGGACATATGAACACTGAAGCTTTCTTT,CASSPGHMNTEAFF
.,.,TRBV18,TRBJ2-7,TGTGCCAGCTCCCCACCCGTACGGGGCTCCTACGAGCAGTACTTC,CASSPPVRGSYEQYF
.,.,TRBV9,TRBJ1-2,TGTGCCAGCCAAAGCCTTCGAAAAGGGGTGACTAACTATGGCTACACCTTC,CASQSLRKGVTNYGYTF
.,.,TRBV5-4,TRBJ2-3,TGTGCCAGCAGCTTTCCAAGCACAGATACGCAGTATTTT,CASSFPSTDTQYF
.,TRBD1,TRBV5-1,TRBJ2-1,TGCGCCAGCAAGGGGACAGGGTACAATGAGCAGTTCTTC,CASKGTGYNEQFF
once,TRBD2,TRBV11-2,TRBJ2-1,TGTGCCAGCAGCCCGCAACTAGCGTCTGGAGGCCAGGAGCAGTTCTTC,CASSPQLASGGQEQFF
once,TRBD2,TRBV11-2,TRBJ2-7,TGTGCCAGCAGCTCCGGACTAGCGGGGATTATGAGCTCCTACGAGCAGTACTTC,CASSSGLAGIMSSYEQYF
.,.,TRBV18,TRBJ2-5,TGTGCCAGCTCACCACCCGGGGGGCGCCTTGGAGAGACCCAGTACTTC,CASSPPGGRLGETQYF
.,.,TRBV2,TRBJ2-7,TGTGCCAGCAGTGTCTACAGGGCCAACTCCTACGAGCAGTACTTC,CASSVYRANSYEQYF
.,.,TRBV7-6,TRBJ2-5,TGTGCCAGCAGCTTAGCTCGAAGCGGGCAAGAGACCCAGTACTTC,CASSLARSGQETQYF
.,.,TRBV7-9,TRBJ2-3,TGTGCCAGCAGCGGTAGAGTTTCCCCTTCGGATACGCAGTATTTT,CASSGRVSPSDTQYF
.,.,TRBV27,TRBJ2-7,TGTGCCAGCAGTTTATCGCTAGGAGTCGAGCAGTACTTC,CASSLSLGVEQYF
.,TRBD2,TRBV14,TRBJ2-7,TGTGCCAGCAGCCAATCTATACTAGCGGGAGCTCCCAACGAGCAGTACTTC,CASSQSILAGAPNEQYF
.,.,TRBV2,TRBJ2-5,TGTGCCAGCATGTGGGGGCTCCAAGAGACCCAGTACTTC,CASMWGLQETQYF
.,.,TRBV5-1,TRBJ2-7,TGCGCCAGCAGCGCCGACAGCCTGTCCTACGAGCAGTACTTC,CASSADSLSYEQYF
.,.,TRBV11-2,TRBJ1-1,TGTGCCAGCAGCTTAGCTCTTGGCGAGGGGAACACTGAAGCTTTCTTT,CASSLALGEGNTEAFF
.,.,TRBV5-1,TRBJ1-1,TGCGCCAGCAGCCCCCCCAGTCGTAATGAAGCTTTCTTT,CASSPPSRNEAFF
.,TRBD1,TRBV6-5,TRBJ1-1,TGTGCCAGCAGTTACGGGACAGGGAACACTGAAGCTTTCTTT,CASSYGTGNTEAFF
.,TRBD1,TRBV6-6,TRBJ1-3,TGTGCCAGCACCGACGCTGGACAGGGGGAAAACACCATATATTTT,CASTDAGQGENTIYF